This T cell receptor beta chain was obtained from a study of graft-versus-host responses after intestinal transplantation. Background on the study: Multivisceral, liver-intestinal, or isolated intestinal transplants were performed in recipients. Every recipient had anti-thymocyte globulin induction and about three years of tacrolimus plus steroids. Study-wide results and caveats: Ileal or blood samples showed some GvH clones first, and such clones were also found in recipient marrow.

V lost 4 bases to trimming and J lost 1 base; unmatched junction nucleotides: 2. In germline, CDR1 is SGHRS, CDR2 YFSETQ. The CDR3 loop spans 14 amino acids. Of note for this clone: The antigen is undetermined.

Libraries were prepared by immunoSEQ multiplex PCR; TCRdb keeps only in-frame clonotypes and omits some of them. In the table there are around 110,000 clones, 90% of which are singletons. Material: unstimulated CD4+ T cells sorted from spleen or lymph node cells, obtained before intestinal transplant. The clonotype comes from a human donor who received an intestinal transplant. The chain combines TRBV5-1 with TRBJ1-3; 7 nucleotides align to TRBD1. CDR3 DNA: TGCGCCAGCAGCCAGACAGGGTCTGGAAACACCATATATTTT. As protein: CASSQTGSGNTIYF.